The rows below give T cell receptor beta chains drawn from one sample of a study of T-cell reconstitution after alpha-beta-depleted transplantation in children. In TCRdb, the PCR reads were re-called with MiXCR into one record per CDR3 protein. The repertoire holds approximately 340,000 distinct CDR3 sequences, 10% seen once, with approximately 2.3% in the top ten. The specimen comprised PBMCs from the stem cell graft donor, sampled from the stem cell graft. The receptors stem from a human donor who donated a stem cell graft to a child with acute lymphoblastic leukemia. CDR3s include the opening cysteine and the closing phenylalanine or tryptophan. The D gene is left open where the match is weak. Clone size, where shown, is once, few, many, or a class for clones that have expanded.

v_gene	j_gene	abundance	len	d_gene	CDR3aa	CDR3nt
TRBV27	TRBJ2-7	few	15	.	CASTRRGALSYEQYF	TGTGCCAGCACCCGCAGGGGGGCCCTCTCCTACGAGCAGTACTTC
TRBV7-8	TRBJ2-1	few	15	TRBD1	CASSSWTGGGNEQFF	TGTGCCAGCAGCTCTTGGACAGGGGGGGGCAATGAGCAGTTCTTC
TRBV5-1	TRBJ2-1	few	15	.	CASSLRLDKNNEQFF	TGCGCCAGCAGCTTGAGACTGGATAAAAACAATGAGCAGTTCTTC
TRBV6-2/TRBV6-3	TRBJ2-7	many	13	.	CASSYRANYEQYF	TGTGCCAGCAGTTACCGGGCCAACTACGAGCAGTACTTC
TRBV2	TRBJ2-1	many	15	TRBD2	CATAGLAGGSGEQFF	TGTGCCACCGCCGGACTAGCGGGAGGGAGCGGTGAGCAGTTCTTC
TRBV30	TRBJ1-1	.	12	TRBD1	CAWSSLGTGAFF	TGTGCCTGGAGCTCCCTGGGGACAGGAGCTTTCTTT
TRBV7-9	TRBJ2-1	.	15	TRBD1	CASRSDRESYNEQSF	TGTGCCAGCCGATCGGACAGGGAATCCTACAATGAGCAGTCCTTC
TRBV15	TRBJ2-5	few	14	.	CATSRGGVQETQYF	TGTGCCACCAGCAGAGGAGGGGTTCAAGAGACCCAGTACTTC
TRBV5-1	TRBJ1-1	.	14	TRBD1	CASGETGLNTEAFF	TGCGCCAGCGGCGAGACAGGGCTGAACACTGAAGCTTTCTTT
TRBV6-1	TRBJ1-4	.	16	TRBD1	CASSHHMGQGREKLFF	TGTGCCAGCAGCCATCATATGGGACAGGGGCGTGAAAAACTGTTTTTT
TRBV18	TRBJ1-6	few	12	.	CASSPGLSPLHF	TGTGCCAGCTCACCAGGGCTCTCACCCCTCCACTTT
TRBV29-1	TRBJ2-3	few	15	TRBD2	CSVEGLAGARDTQYF	TGCAGCGTTGAAGGACTAGCGGGAGCGAGAGATACGCAGTATTTT
TRBV24-1	TRBJ2-3	.	14	.	CATSDLDRGDTQYF	TGTGCCACCAGTGATTTGGACCGGGGGGATACGCAGTATTTT
TRBV4-1	TRBJ1-4	many	16	.	CASSQTPRQANEKLFF	TGCGCCAGCAGTCAGACACCTCGACAAGCTAATGAAAAACTGTTTTTT
TRBV18	TRBJ1-3	.	15	.	CASSPVAGRGNTIYF	TGTGCCAGCTCACCGGTGGCAGGGAGAGGAAACACCATATATTTT
TRBV11-2	TRBJ1-1	few	16	TRBD1	CASSLAGTGGHTEAFF	TGTGCCAGCAGCTTAGCCGGGACAGGGGGGCACACTGAAGCTTTCTTT
TRBV7-9	TRBJ1-1	few	14	.	CASSGRGRNTEAFF	TGTGCCAGCAGCGGACGGGGAAGGAACACTGAAGCTTTCTTT